This entry describes one T cell receptor beta chain. The data were taken from a study of shared clonotypes between healthy human individuals. V gave up 2 bases and J gave up 6 bases, with 14 bases separating them. Looked up from germline, CDR1 is SGHTA and CDR2 is FQGNSA. CDR3 length: 15 residues. Generated by immunoSEQ multiplex PCR, the TCRdb table keeps only in-frame clones and is missing some. The data hold 2 million to 2.5 million clones, with 85% to 95% observed a single time. The sequence was collected from a man aged 18 to 35 in good health. The chain combines TRBV7-2 with TRBJ2-1; the D gene is possibly TRBD2 (5 bases). The sequenced sample was naive CD4+ T cells sorted from blood. As to subset: CD45RA+ positively selected. The CDR3 region has the DNA TGTGCCAGCAGCTTAAATACGGGAATGGTCAATGAGCAGTTCTTC. This gives the protein CASSLNTGMVNEQFF.